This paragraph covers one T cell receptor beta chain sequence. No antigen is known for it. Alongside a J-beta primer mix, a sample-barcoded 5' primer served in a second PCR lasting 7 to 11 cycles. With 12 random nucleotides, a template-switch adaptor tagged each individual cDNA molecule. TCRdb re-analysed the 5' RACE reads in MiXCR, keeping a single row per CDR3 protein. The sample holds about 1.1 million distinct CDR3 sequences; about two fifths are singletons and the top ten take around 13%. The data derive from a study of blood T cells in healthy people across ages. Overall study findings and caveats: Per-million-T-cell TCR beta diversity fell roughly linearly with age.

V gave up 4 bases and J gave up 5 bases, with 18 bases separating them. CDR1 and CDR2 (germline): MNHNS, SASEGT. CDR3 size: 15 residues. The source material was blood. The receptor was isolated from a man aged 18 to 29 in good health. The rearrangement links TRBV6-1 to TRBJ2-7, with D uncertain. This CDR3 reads CASSVGHGRLNEQYF. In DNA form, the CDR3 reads TGTGCCAGCAGTGTTGGGCACGGCCGTTTGAACGAGCAGTACTTC.